This T cell receptor (beta chain) was obtained from a study of T-cell reconstitution after alpha-beta-depleted transplantation in children. The study, taken as a whole, reports: Certain patients had high TCRbeta diversity at day 60, and it came from recipient T cells and thymic progenitors that survived. Where alpha-beta T cells came from about two months after transplant was reportedly several hundred expanded graft clones.

Unique molecular identifiers were used to barcode this TCRbeta library. TCRdb re-called the PCR reads through MiXCR, storing one row per CDR3 protein. The sample shows around 200,000 distinct CDR3 sequences, 7.5% to 9.5% of them seen only once. This clonotype showed up many times. Its specificity is not known. The junction had 6 bases not matched to a gene; V was cut back by 8 bases and J by 3 bases. Germline V gives CDR1 ENHRY, CDR2 SYGVKD. The CDR3 loop spans 15 amino acids. Sequencing was performed on PBMCs, mostly from graft donor cells, taken 360 days after TCRalphabeta/CD19-depleted stem cell transplant. The V and J genes are TRBV10-3 and TRBJ2-2, with TRBD1 matching 10 bases. The origin of this receptor is a male patient between 2 and 15 years old who had a stem cell transplant for acute myeloid leukemia, so the T cells may come from the graft donor. CDR3 DNA: TGTGCCATCTCAAAGGACAGGGGGTACACCGGGGAGCTGTTTTTT. As protein: CAISKDRGYTGELFF.